This T cell receptor (beta chain) was found in a study of blood T cell repertoires in COVID-19. Background on the study: There were acute and convalescent COVID-19 samples, and they came from the United States, Italy and Spain. The cDNA or gDNA used as material had been derived from T cells, B-cell-depleted T cells, or PBMCs.

Germline V gene data show CDR1 as GTSNPN and CDR2 as SVGIG (reference sequence). CDR3 length: 13 residues. Trimming pared 4 bases from V and 7 bases from J, leaving 14 bases between. Sequencing used immunoSEQ multiplex PCR; TCRdb keeps in-frame clones, though not all of them. The sample has hundreds of thousands of clones, around 90% seen once. Those who participated ranged in age from about 18 to 89 years and resided in about two dozen US areas. Participants reported their clinical history, and cohort assignment relied on those reports. The chain is built from TRBV30 and TRBJ2-4; a weak D match, TRBD2 (6 bases). The sample comprised PBMCs or T cells enriched from blood (not recorded which). The TCR comes from a man aged 55 to 69 who had recovered from COVID-19. This chain's CDR3 is CAWNLGTPNIQYF. Here the CDR3 DNA reads TGTGCCTGGAACCTCGGGACTCCGAACATTCAGTACTTC.